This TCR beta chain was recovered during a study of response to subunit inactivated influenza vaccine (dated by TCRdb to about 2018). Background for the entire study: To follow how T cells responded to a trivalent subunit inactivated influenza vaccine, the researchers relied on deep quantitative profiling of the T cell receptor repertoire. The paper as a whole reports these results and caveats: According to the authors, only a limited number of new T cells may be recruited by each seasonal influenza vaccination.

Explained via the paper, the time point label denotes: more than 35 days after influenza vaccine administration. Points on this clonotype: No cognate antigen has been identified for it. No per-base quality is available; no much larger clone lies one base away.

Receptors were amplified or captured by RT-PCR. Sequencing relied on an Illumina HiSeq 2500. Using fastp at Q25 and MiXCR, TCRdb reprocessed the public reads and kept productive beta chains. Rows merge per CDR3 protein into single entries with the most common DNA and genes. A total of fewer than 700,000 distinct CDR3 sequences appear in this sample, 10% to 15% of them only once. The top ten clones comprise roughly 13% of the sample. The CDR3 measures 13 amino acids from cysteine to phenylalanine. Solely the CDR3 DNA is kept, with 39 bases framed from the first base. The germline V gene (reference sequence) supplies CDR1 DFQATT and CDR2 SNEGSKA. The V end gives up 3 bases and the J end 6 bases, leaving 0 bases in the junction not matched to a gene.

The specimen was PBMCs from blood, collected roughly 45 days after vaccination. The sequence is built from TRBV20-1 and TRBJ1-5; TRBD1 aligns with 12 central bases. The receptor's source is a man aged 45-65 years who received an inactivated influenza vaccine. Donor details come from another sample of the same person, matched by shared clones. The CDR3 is CSARGQGAQPQHF. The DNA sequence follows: TGCAGTGCTAGGGGACAGGGGGCTCAGCCCCAGCATTTT.